This TCR beta chain was found in a study of shared clonotypes between healthy human individuals. Study results and limitations: Measured sharing among donors was expected to vary with sequencing depth. Sampling covered nothing but blood. Tissue TCR repertoires likely differ from those found in blood. In general, naive subsets displayed greater estimated richness than memory subsets did.

CDR3 size: 15 residues. The V end lost 5 bases, the J end lost 3 bases, and 17 bases lay between the germline ends. CDR1 is SGHAT, CDR2 FQNNGV, per germline. For this clone: What it binds is unknown.

TCRdb's table, derived via immunoSEQ multiplex PCR, lists solely in-frame clones and lacks some. The table includes around 1.5 million clones, approximately 98% detected once. Donation came from healthy HIV-negative adults that had no recent acute infections or vaccinations. The origin of this receptor is a man younger than 45 in good health. The chain has TRBV11-2 and TRBJ2-7; D is ambiguous. Material for sequencing was naive CD4+ T cells sorted from blood. Subset reported: CD45RA+ positively selected. The CDR3 nucleotides read TGTGCCAGCAGCCCAATGGACCGGACCATCTACGAGCAGTACTTC. Translated, it gives CASSPMDRTIYEQYF.